The T cell receptor (beta chain) described here comes from a study of blood T cell repertoires in COVID-19. Looking at the study overall: The origin of the acute and convalescent COVID-19 samples was the United States, Italy and Spain. T cells, B-cell-depleted T cells, or PBMCs provided the cDNA or gDNA that served as material.

Data came from immunoSEQ multiplex PCR; TCRdb stores just in-frame clones and leaves some out. The sample holds over 150,000 clones, approximately 88% seen once. Followed over time, Seattle patients had been enrolled while infection was active. The material sequenced was peripheral blood. The clonotype was recovered from a woman in her forties with COVID-19, enrolled during active disease.

The CDR3 DNA reads as TGCGCCAGCAGCTTGGGTCTGGGAAGGGGCCAAGAGACCCAGTACTTC. It codes for CASSLGLGRGQETQYF. The chain employs TRBV5-1 and TRBJ2-5; D is perhaps TRBD1 (5 bases). CDR1 and CDR2 (germline): SGHRS, YFSETQ. The V end lost 0 bases, the J end lost 1 base, and 13 bases lay between the germline ends. This CDR3 region has 16 residues.